This T cell receptor beta chain was found in a study of T cell repertoires in ileal Crohn's disease. Study-wide context: About half of patients got postoperative therapy: roughly 12 thiopurines, under 20 anti-TNF.

Here immunoSEQ multiplex PCR was the method, and the copy in TCRdb shows in-frame clones only, minus some. The profile shows over 700 clones, 76% of them singletons. General study points: Endoscopic recurrence occurred in every patient whose clonality exceeded 26.8%.

Eligibility required adulthood, ileal or ileocolonic Crohn's disease and indicated ileocolonic resection. With respect to this clone: The antigen remains undetermined.

V lost 1 base to trimming and J lost 0 bases; unmatched junction nucleotides: 12. There are 19 residues in the CDR3. The chain combines TRBV5-3 with TRBJ2-7; 11 bases are a match to TRBD1. TRBV5-3 counts as an open reading frame of uncertain function. Sample: ileal tissue. This TCR was recovered from an adult with Crohn's disease. In nucleotides, the CDR3 is TGTGCCAGAAGCTTGATACCGGCAGGACAGGGGGCCATCTCCTACGAGCAGTACTTC. Protein product: CARSLIPAGQGAISYEQYF.